These 20 T cell receptor beta chains share one sample of origin, sequenced in a study of blood T cell repertoires in COVID-19. Only in-frame clones appear in the TCRdb table, and some are missing; sequencing was by immunoSEQ multiplex PCR. Among about 220,000 clones listed, 84% were seen once. The sequencing input was peripheral blood. Source of these receptors: a man in his thirties or forties with active or convalescent COVID-19.

This clone was counted once. This chain uses TRBV28 with TRBJ2-7; 7 nucleotides agree with TRBD2. V lost 3 bases and J lost 5; bases outside the gene matches: 4. The CDR3 is made up of 13 amino acids. Germline V lookup: CDR1 MDHEN, CDR2 SYDVKM. The DNA of the CDR3 is TGTGCCAGCAGTTTGACTAGCTTCAACGAGCAGTACTTC. Translating it yields CASSLTSFNEQYF.

The gene calls are TRBV5-1 and TRBJ2-3; the D gene is possibly TRBD1 (5 bases). With 7 bases removed from V and 5 bases from J, the gap between germline ends came to 17 bases. Germline assignment: CDR1 SGHRS and CDR2 YFSETQ. This CDR3 spans 14 amino acids. The CDR3 spells CASRLGAIRDTQYF. In DNA form, the CDR3 reads TGCGCCAGCCGCCTAGGGGCGATCAGAGATACGCAGTATTTT.

This chain uses TRBV30 with TRBJ2-7; 9 bases match TRBD1. CDR1 is GTSNPN, CDR2 SVGIG, per germline (reference sequence). This CDR3 has 15 amino acids. V gave up 7 bases and J gave up 6 bases; unmatched junction bases: 16. CDR3 DNA: TGTGCCTCCGTGCGACCGGGACAGGGTAGGATCGAGCAGTACTTC. It is translated as CASVRPGQGRIEQYF.

This chain connects TRBV6-2 or TRBV6-3 to TRBJ1-5, with D perhaps matching TRBD1 (6 bases). The CDR3 has 17 amino acids. Per germline, CDR1 MNHEY and CDR2 SVGEGT. Trimming took 2 bases from V and 0 from J, leaving 14 bases between them. The CDR3 sequence is CASSYPGQTYSNQPQHF. The CDR3 region has the DNA TGTGCCAGCAGTTACCCTGGACAGACCTATAGCAATCAGCCCCAGCATTTT.

The rearrangement links TRBV7-3 to TRBJ2-1; TRBD2 matches at 7 bases. Germline V gene data show CDR1 as SGHTA and CDR2 as FQGTGA. The CDR3 has 16 residues. J gave up 9 bases and V 2 bases, and 13 bases lay outside the gene matches. The DNA of the CDR3 is TGTGCCAGCAGCTTAGGTGGTGGGAGGGTGTTGGTTGAGCAGTTCTTC. This gives the protein CASSLGGGRVLVEQFF.

The V gene is TRBV28, the J gene TRBJ2-7; a possible D gene is TRBD1 (6 bases). Germline CDR1 MDHEN, CDR2 SYDVKM. Trimming took 6 bases from V and 0 from J, leaving 9 bases between them. The CDR3 spans 13 residues. The CDR3 sequence: CASSEGGSYEQYF. The CDR3 nucleotides are TGTGCCAGCAGCGAAGGGGGCTCCTACGAGCAGTACTTC.

The DNA of the CDR3 is TGTGCCAGCAGTTCACCGGACAGGGGGCTATTGAACACTGAAGCTTTCTTT. Amino acids: CASSSPDRGLLNTEAFF. The V gene is TRBV27, the J gene TRBJ1-1; 11 bases line up with TRBD1. The ends lost 4 bases at V and 0 bases at J; junction bases unmatched: 7. The CDR3 runs to 17 residues. CDR1 and CDR2 from the germline V gene are MNHEY and SMNVEV (reference sequence).

This clone was recorded only once. The chain couples TRBV20-1 to TRBJ1-2; D is unresolved. The V gene lost 7 bases and the J gene lost 4 bases, with 4 bases spanning the gap. The CDR3 loop spans 9 amino acids. The germline V gene has CDR1 DFQATT and CDR2 SNEGSKA (reference sequence). CDR3 nucleotides: TGCAGTGACGGCTATGGCTACACCTTC. It specifies CSDGYGYTF.

The chain links TRBV7-9 to TRBJ1-1; D might be TRBD1 (6 bases). There are 17 residues in the CDR3. CDR1 is SEHNR and CDR2 is FQNEAQ in the germline V gene (reference sequence). Trimming left V 4 bases short and J 1 base short, with 19 bases between. The CDR3 loop is CASSSHRVPLGNTEAFF. CDR3 nucleotide sequence: TGTGCCAGCAGCTCGCACAGGGTCCCACTCGGGAACACTGAAGCTTTCTTT.

This clone appeared a few times. This chain's CDR3 is CASSVDGNKEQYF. The DNA of the CDR3 is TGTGCCAGCAGCGTTGACGGGAACAAGGAGCAGTACTTC. This chain uses TRBV9 with TRBJ2-7; possible D gene TRBD2, 5 bases. CDR3 length equals 13 residues. CDR1 SGDLS and CDR2 YYNGEE come from the germline V gene. Trimming pared 2 bases from V and 7 bases from J, leaving 13 bases between.

This clone came up once. The chain couples TRBV5-1 to TRBJ1-5, with TRBD1 matching over 11 bases. Germline V gene data show CDR1 as SGHRS and CDR2 as YFSETQ. V lost 5 bases to trimming and J lost 5 bases; unmatched junction nucleotides: 3. The CDR3 is made up of 14 amino acids. In DNA, the CDR3 is TGCGCCAGCAGTCGGGACAGGGGGGATCAGCCCCAGCATTTT. It encodes CASSRDRGDQPQHF.

This sequence joins TRBV28 and TRBJ1-4; 8 nucleotides agree with TRBD1. Per germline, CDR1 MDHEN and CDR2 SYDVKM. With 2 bases clipped from V and 6 bases from J, the junction kept 2 bases outside the gene matches. This CDR3 comprises 14 residues. In DNA form, the CDR3 reads TGTGCCAGCAGTTTACAGGACAGGGATGAAAAACTGTTTTTT. Its translation: CASSLQDRDEKLFF.

There are a few counts of this clone. This rearrangement joins TRBV9 to TRBJ2-1; the D is unclear. V gave up 0 bases and J gave up 10 bases, with 11 bases separating them. This CDR3 contains 13 residues. Germline-derived CDR1 and CDR2 are SGDLS and YYNGEE. The DNA for the CDR3 is TGTGCCAGCAGCGTAGATGTAGCCTTCGAGCAGTTCTTC. The encoded protein is CASSVDVAFEQFF.

This clone came up once. The genes are TRBV3-1 (or the pseudogene TRBV3-2) and TRBJ2-5, with D tentatively TRBD2 (6 bases). V lost 4 bases and J lost 4, with 22 bases in between. CDR1 and CDR2 from the germline V gene are LGHDT and YNNKEL (reference sequence). The CDR3 contains 17 residues. CDR3 amino acids: CASSPPFQLGTGETQYF. The CDR3 DNA reads TGTGCCAGCAGCCCTCCGTTTCAGTTGGGGACTGGAGAGACCCAGTACTTC.

This chain links TRBV2 with TRBJ2-1; 7 positions match TRBD1. CDR1 and CDR2 (germline): SNHLY, FYNNEI. CDR3 size: 14 residues. V lost 7 bases and J lost 11; bases outside the gene matches: 14. CDR3 loop: CASNEGARASKQFF. CDR3 sequence (DNA): TGTGCCAGCAATGAGGGGGCAAGAGCGAGTAAGCAGTTCTTC.

This chain joins TRBV27 and TRBJ2-1; D unresolved. The germline CDR1 and CDR2 sequences are MNHEY and SMNVEV (reference sequence). The V gene lost 8 bases and the J gene lost 7 bases, with 27 bases spanning the gap. The CDR3 length is 17 residues. CDR3 sequence: CASYSLDSRKISNEQFF. DNA of the CDR3: TGTGCCAGCTACTCGCTGGATAGCCGGAAAATCAGTAATGAGCAGTTCTTC.

At least ten counts were recorded for this clone. The rearrangement uses TRBV28 and TRBJ2-7, with TRBD1 matching over 7 bases. Germline trimming cut 7 bases from V and 1 base from J; bases unmatched to any gene: 7. The CDR3 is made up of 14 amino acids. In germline, CDR1 is MDHEN, CDR2 SYDVKM. CDR3 loop: CASNRPQGSYEQYF. The CDR3 DNA is TGTGCCAGCAACCGGCCACAGGGGTCCTACGAGCAGTACTTC.

The V call is TRBV6-5, the J call TRBJ1-2; 7 nucleotides match TRBD1. The germline V gene has CDR1 MNHEY and CDR2 SVGAGI. The CDR3 is made up of 15 amino acids. V was pared by 0 bases and J by 3 bases, with 4 bases of the junction left unmatched. Here the CDR3 DNA reads TGTGCCAGCAGTTACTCGAGGGGGCCCCACTATGGCTACACCTTC. It is translated as CASSYSRGPHYGYTF.

In this sample, this clone turned up a few times. The V call is TRBV7-2, the J call TRBJ1-5, with D possibly matching TRBD1 (6 bases). CDR3 length: 15 residues. Germline-derived CDR1 and CDR2 are SGHTA and FQGNSA. The germline V and J ends were trimmed by 1 base and 4 bases, with 11 bases remaining between them. CDR3 amino acids: CASSLEQGLNQPQHF. The DNA of the CDR3 is TGTGCCAGCAGCTTAGAGCAGGGGTTAAATCAGCCCCAGCATTTT.

This chain links TRBV2 with TRBJ2-7, with TRBD1 as a possible D gene (5 bases). The germline V gene has CDR1 SNHLY and CDR2 FYNNEI. The CDR3 runs 14 residues. Trimming cost V 0 bases and J 6 bases, with 12 bases left between them. CDR3 sequence reads: CASSEAVQGGEQYF. The CDR3 DNA sequence: TGTGCCAGCAGTGAAGCGGTGCAGGGTGGCGAGCAGTACTTC.